This T cell receptor (beta chain) was sequenced in a study of tumor-infiltrating lymphocytes in primary liver carcinoma. For the study at large: Sequenced samples came back with roughly 3.5 to 8 million productive TCRbeta reads, and the counts looked alike across tissue types.

Study findings and constraints: Just about 7.5-25% of leading clones were found in every one of five regions.

The researchers produced TCR beta cDNA from approximately 0.45 ug total RNA with a constant-region primer. What produced the TCR beta libraries was three nested multiplex PCR rounds using slightly modified ARM-PCR. In the first two PCR rounds, TRBV1-TRBV30 forward primers were paired with a C-beta reverse primer, and each round lasted around 10 cycles. MiXCR, applied by TCRdb to the multiplex PCR reads, yields one record per CDR3 protein. Here the sample spans approximately 190,000 distinct CDR3 sequences, around four fifths being singletons. Each 20-30 mg portion of unsorted bulk tissue served as the source for co-extraction of RNA and DNA. To note about this clonotype: Its matching antigen is unknown.

The CDR3 is 13 amino acids. Germline V gene sequence: CDR1 WSHSY, CDR2 SAAADI. V was shortened by 4 bases and J by 7 bases, with 11 bases between the two germline ends. V is TRBV10-2 and J is TRBJ1-5; maybe TRBD1 (5 bases). The sequence was obtained from a man aged 40-49 years with primary liver carcinoma and hepatitis B virus infection. The sequenced sample consisted of tumor tissue from primary liver carcinoma. The CDR3 loop reads CASSVGEMQPQHF. The CDR3 nucleotides read TGCGCCAGCAGTGTGGGGGAAATGCAGCCCCAGCATTTT.